This TCR beta chain was captured in a study of T-cell memory formation after mild COVID-19. The overall study: Largely donor-specific sequence clusters came from a couple of donors. Study-wide results and limits: The study found balanced CD4/CD8 in clones contracting day 15 to 85 and a CD4+ lean in later expanders.

TCRdb processed the 5' RACE reads anew with MiXCR; each CDR3 protein has one entry. Of about 260,000 distinct CDR3 sequences listed, 15% to 20% were seen once; the top ten hold 22%. Comment on this clonotype: The antigen is not known.

CDR3 length: 16 residues. J gave up 5 bases and V 5 bases, and 10 bases lay outside the gene matches. Germline-derived CDR1 and CDR2 are SGHTA and FQGNSA. Sequencing used PBMCs or a T cell subset sorted from them (not recorded which). The receptor comes from a young man who had mild COVID-19 (a few samples of this study predate the infection). Cell type and time point are not known. J is TRBJ2-3 and V is TRBV7-2; 10 bases agree with TRBD2. CDR3 region: CASSPTSGGAVDTQYF. The CDR3 nucleotides are TGTGCCAGCAGCCCTACAAGCGGGGGGGCCGTAGATACGCAGTATTTT.